These T cell receptor beta chains were read from a single sample in a study of T-cell memory formation after mild COVID-19. TCRdb re-analysed the 5' RACE reads in MiXCR, keeping a single row per CDR3 protein. This table has approximately 290,000 distinct CDR3 sequences, just under 20% appearing once. Source material: PBMCs or a T cell subset sorted from them (not recorded which). The origin of the receptors is a man aged 18 to 29 who had mild COVID-19 (a few samples of this study predate the infection). Cell type and time point are not known. The CDR3 runs from the conserved cysteine through the conserved F or W. A D gene is named only where the DNA matches it firmly. Clone size is stated in some rows and not others, as once, few, many or a class when expanded.

V,D,J,size,CDR3,DNA
TRBV5-1,-,TRBJ2-4,-,CASRAVSENSQYF,TGCGCCAGCAGGGCGGTTTCCGAAAACAGTCAGTACTTC
TRBV12-3/TRBV12-4,TRBD1,TRBJ1-2,few,CASSPGTGKTF,TGTGCCAGCAGCCCTGGGACAGGGAAAACCTTC
TRBV3-1,-,TRBJ2-3,-,CASTLTASTDTQYF,TGTGCCAGCACTCTCACAGCTAGCACAGATACGCAGTATTTT
TRBV7-3,-,TRBJ2-5,-,CASSLTQQETQYF,TGTGCCAGCAGCTTAACACAGCAAGAGACCCAGTACTTC
TRBV20-1,TRBD2,TRBJ2-7,-,CSATDARGGGYEQYF,TGCAGTGCTACAGACGCGCGGGGGGGCGGCTACGAGCAGTACTTC
TRBV28,-,TRBJ1-6,-,CASFADRRNSPLHF,TGTGCCAGCTTCGCGGACAGAAGAAATTCACCCCTCCACTTT
TRBV11-2,-,TRBJ1-5,once,CASSDPTTGQPQHF,TGTGCCAGCAGCGATCCCACTACCGGGCAGCCCCAGCATTTT
TRBV4-3,-,TRBJ2-2,-,CASSQEIYRANTGELFF,TGCGCCAGCAGCCAAGAGATCTACAGGGCGAACACCGGGGAGCTGTTTTTT
TRBV4-2,TRBD2,TRBJ2-3,-,CASSQAKASGLSTQYF,TGTGCCAGCAGCCAAGCTAAGGCTAGCGGTTTAAGTACGCAGTATTTT
TRBV4-3,-,TRBJ2-1,few,CASSSRPGLVHNEQFF,TGCGCCAGCAGCTCTCGACCAGGGTTGGTCCACAATGAGCAGTTCTTC
TRBV27,-,TRBJ2-5,-,CASVGGDETQYF,TGTGCCAGCGTGGGGGGCGACGAGACCCAGTACTTC
TRBV24-1,TRBD2,TRBJ2-3,-,CATSDTKAGDTDTQYF,TGTGCCACCAGTGACACTAAAGCGGGGGACACAGATACGCAGTATTTT
TRBV29-1,-,TRBJ2-1,-,CSAVGGRGLGEQFF,TGCAGCGCCGTTGGTGGGCGAGGGCTGGGTGAGCAGTTCTTC
TRBV12-3/TRBV12-4,-,TRBJ1-1,-,CASSFGGRGIEAFF,TGTGCCAGCAGTTTCGGGGGAAGGGGTATTGAAGCTTTCTTT
TRBV20-1,TRBD1,TRBJ1-2,-,CSARDGTASHGYTF,TGCAGTGCTAGAGATGGGACAGCAAGCCATGGCTACACCTTC
TRBV7-2,-,TRBJ2-1,-,CASRGGPNEQFF,TGTGCCAGCAGAGGGGGGCCCAATGAGCAGTTCTTC
TRBV5-4,-,TRBJ1-4,-,CASSLKGRNEKLFF,TGTGCCAGCAGCTTGAAGGGCCGCAATGAAAAACTGTTTTTT
TRBV2,-,TRBJ2-5,many,CASSARGGETQYF,TGTGCCAGCAGTGCCCGCGGGGGCGAGACCCAGTACTTC
TRBV3-1,-,TRBJ1-2,few,CASSQGMWSGYTF,TGTGCCAGCAGCCAAGGGATGTGGAGCGGCTACACCTTC
TRBV12-3/TRBV12-4,-,TRBJ1-1,-,CASSFGANEAFF,TGTGCCAGCAGTTTTGGGGCGAATGAAGCTTTCTTT
TRBV5-5,-,TRBJ1-1,-,CASSLGQSVPNTEAFF,TGTGCCAGCAGCTTAGGGCAGAGCGTGCCGAACACTGAAGCTTTCTTT
TRBV5-8,TRBD1,TRBJ2-1,once,CASSLGQAHYNEQFF,TGTGCCAGCAGCCTGGGACAGGCCCACTACAATGAGCAGTTCTTC
TRBV20-1,-,TRBJ2-2,once,CSARSSPLATGELFF,TGCAGTGCTAGGTCTAGTCCCTTAGCGACCGGGGAGCTGTTTTTT
TRBV29-1,TRBD1,TRBJ1-4,medium-sized,CSVRDSGGEKLFF,TGCAGCGTTAGGGACAGCGGAGGTGAAAAACTGTTTTTT
TRBV7-2,-,TRBJ1-5,-,CASRGPGGEPQHF,TGTGCCAGCAGGGGACCTGGGGGGGAGCCCCAGCATTTT
TRBV4-3,-,TRBJ2-5,-,CASSPARRDQETQYF,TGCGCCAGCAGCCCCGCCAGGCGCGACCAAGAGACCCAGTACTTC
TRBV4-2,TRBD1,TRBJ1-2,-,CASSQEGNRGYGYTF,TGTGCCAGCAGCCAAGAAGGGAACAGGGGGTATGGCTACACCTTC
TRBV5-1,-,TRBJ2-1,-,CASSLASGADEQFF,TGCGCCAGCAGCTTGGCCTCAGGGGCGGATGAGCAGTTCTTC
TRBV5-1,TRBD1,TRBJ1-1,few,CASSSSWTGALMNTEAFF,TGCGCCAGCAGTTCCTCCTGGACAGGGGCCTTAATGAACACTGAAGCTTTCTTT
TRBV28,-,TRBJ2-3,few,CASTTGRAQYF,TGTGCCAGCACCACGGGTAGAGCGCAGTATTTT
TRBV4-1,-,TRBJ2-4,-,CASSPGAGVSKNIQYF,TGCGCCAGCAGCCCAGGGGCGGGGGTGTCCAAAAACATTCAGTACTTC
TRBV11-2,TRBD1,TRBJ2-1,few,CASSSSTGKRNEQFF,TGTGCCAGCAGCTCCTCGACAGGGAAAAGGAATGAGCAGTTCTTC
TRBV6-2/TRBV6-3,-,TRBJ2-1,few,CASRTDGQTYNEQFF,TGTGCCAGCAGAACGGACGGGCAAACCTACAATGAGCAGTTCTTC
TRBV18,-,TRBJ2-3,-,CASADGKSTQYF,TGTGCCAGTGCAGATGGGAAGTCTACGCAGTATTTT
TRBV6-4,TRBD1,TRBJ2-2,-,CASSPDRVSGELFF,TGTGCCAGCAGCCCAGACAGGGTATCCGGGGAGCTGTTTTTT
TRBV5-5,TRBD2,TRBJ2-5,many,CASSLEVAGGRETQYF,TGTGCCAGCAGCTTGGAAGTAGCGGGGGGGCGCGAGACCCAGTACTTC
TRBV7-2,TRBD2,TRBJ2-2,-,CASSYLAGGGELFF,TGTGCCAGCAGCTATCTAGCGGGTGGTGGGGAGCTGTTTTTT
TRBV20-1,-,TRBJ2-5,few,CSARRAGALWEETQYF,TGCAGTGCTCGCCGGGCAGGGGCTCTCTGGGAGGAGACCCAGTACTTC
TRBV7-9,TRBD2,TRBJ2-3,few,CASSLVVYLTAGRTDTQYF,TGTGCCAGCAGCTTAGTAGTATACCTTACAGCGGGGCGCACAGATACGCAGTATTTT
TRBV7-8,-,TRBJ1-6,-,CASSLGSGVWIGGTYNSPLHF,TGTGCCAGCAGCTTAGGGTCGGGGGTTTGGATCGGGGGAACCTATAATTCACCCCTCCACTTT
TRBV12-3/TRBV12-4,TRBD1,TRBJ2-5,-,CASSSGQGVGETQYF,TGTGCCAGCAGTTCGGGACAGGGGGTCGGAGAGACCCAGTACTTC
TRBV24-1,TRBD2,TRBJ2-5,-,CATSDSAGAGETQYF,TGTGCCACCAGTGATTCAGCGGGGGCTGGGGAGACCCAGTACTTC
TRBV5-1,TRBD1,TRBJ1-2,-,CASSGGQGLGYGYTF,TGCGCCAGCAGCGGAGGACAGGGGCTGGGGTATGGCTACACCTTC
TRBV4-1,-,TRBJ2-7,few,CASRKGTSYEQYF,TGCGCCAGCAGGAAAGGGACATCCTACGAGCAGTACTTC
TRBV7-2,-,TRBJ2-5,-,CASSLPGETQYF,TGTGCCAGCAGCTTACCAGGAGAGACCCAGTACTTC
TRBV4-1,-,TRBJ2-4,-,CASSPRAGAIQYF,TGCGCCAGCAGCCCCCGAGCAGGGGCCATTCAGTACTTC
TRBV9,-,TRBJ1-2,-,CASSETGTSNYGYTF,TGTGCCAGCAGCGAGACCGGGACATCTAACTATGGCTACACCTTC
TRBV7-9,-,TRBJ1-2,-,CASSLAEAGERLGYTF,TGTGCCAGCAGCTTAGCTGAGGCAGGGGAGAGATTGGGCTACACCTTC
TRBV5-4,-,TRBJ1-1,-,CASSGPTNTEAFF,TGTGCCAGCAGCGGCCCTACGAACACTGAAGCTTTCTTT
TRBV9,-,TRBJ2-2,-,CASSLGLSYTGELFF,TGTGCCAGCAGCCTCGGACTGTCGTACACCGGGGAGCTGTTTTTT
TRBV9,-,TRBJ2-3,few,CASSSRSGELQYF,TGTGCCAGCAGCTCCCGGTCAGGGGAATTGCAGTATTTT
TRBV18,-,TRBJ1-1,few,CASSLGQTTEAFF,TGTGCCAGCTCACTCGGACAAACCACTGAAGCTTTCTTT
TRBV7-9,-,TRBJ1-1,few,CASSPLRDANTEAFF,TGTGCCAGCAGCCCACTTCGGGACGCCAACACTGAAGCTTTCTTT
TRBV4-2,-,TRBJ2-5,-,CASSQGPGDQETQYF,TGTGCCAGCAGCCAAGGCCCGGGGGACCAAGAGACCCAGTACTTC
TRBV4-3,-,TRBJ2-1,few,CASSQDAYNEQFF,TGCGCCAGCAGCCAAGATGCCTACAATGAGCAGTTCTTC
TRBV20-1,TRBD1,TRBJ2-3,once,CSAIIGGYTDTQYF,TGCAGTGCTATTATAGGGGGCTACACAGATACGCAGTATTTT
TRBV2,TRBD2,TRBJ2-1,few,CASRRRRGGEDEQFF,TGTGCCAGCAGGCGCCGGCGGGGGGGCGAGGATGAGCAGTTCTTC
TRBV15,-,TRBJ1-5,few,CATSSTAVSNQPQHF,TGTGCCACCAGCAGCACGGCCGTCAGCAATCAGCCCCAGCATTTT
TRBV12-3/TRBV12-4,-,TRBJ1-2,-,CASRITGVGYGYTF,TGTGCCAGCAGGATAACAGGCGTCGGCTATGGCTACACCTTC